Given below is one T cell receptor (beta chain) in context. The data were obtained in a study of blood T cell repertoires in COVID-19. Study background: Italy, Spain and the United States were the sources of the convalescent and acute COVID-19 samples. Sources were T cells, B-cell-depleted T cells, or PBMCs; the material itself was cDNA or gDNA.

Produced via immunoSEQ multiplex PCR; TCRdb's table is partial and in-frame only. The profile shows over 150,000 clones, about 83% of them singletons. The CDR3 is 18 residues long. The germline gives CDR1 SGHAT, CDR2 FQNNGV. The V gene end was trimmed by 1 base and the J gene end by 3 bases; junction bases not matched to a gene: 8. This clonotype was sampled from a young woman who had recovered from COVID-19. Sequencing was done on a sample of peripheral blood. The chain is built from TRBV11-2 and TRBJ2-3; 12 nucleotides match TRBD2. The CDR3 region is CASSLGLLAGGLTDTQYF. In DNA form, the CDR3 reads TGTGCCAGCAGCTTAGGGCTGCTAGCGGGGGGGCTGACAGATACGCAGTATTTT.